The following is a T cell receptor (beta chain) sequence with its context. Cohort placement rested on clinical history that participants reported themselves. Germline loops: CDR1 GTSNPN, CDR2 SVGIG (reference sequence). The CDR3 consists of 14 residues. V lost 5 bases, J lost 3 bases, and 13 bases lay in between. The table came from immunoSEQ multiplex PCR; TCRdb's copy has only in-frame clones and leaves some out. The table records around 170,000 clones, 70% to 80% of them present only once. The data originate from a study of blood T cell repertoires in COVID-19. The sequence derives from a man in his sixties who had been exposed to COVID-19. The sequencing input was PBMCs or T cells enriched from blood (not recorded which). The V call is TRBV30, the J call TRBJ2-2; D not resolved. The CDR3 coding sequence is TGTGCCTGGTATGCCCGCGGCGACACCGGGGAGCTGTTTTTT. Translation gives CAWYARGDTGELFF.